This record concerns one TCR beta chain sequence. Its antigen specificity is not known. Base qualities are not provided; no much larger clone lies one nucleotide away. Trimming takes 2 bases off V and 6 bases off J; junction bases not matched to a gene: 6. The CDR3 has 15 amino acids, counting the end cysteine and phenylalanine. This entry keeps only the CDR3 DNA: 45 bases, framed from base 1. The germline V gene sets CDR1 to KGHDR and CDR2 to SFDVKD. The source of the sample is a study of early T cells in non-severe SARS-CoV-2 infection (dated by TCRdb to about 2021). Concerning the study at large: Bulk RNA from unsorted whole blood was used for TCR sequencing, so alpha and beta chains could not be paired.

Results and caveats for the whole study, not just this receptor: Matching against VDJdb was skewed toward anti-spike CD8 responses, likely underestimated virus-specific expansions, and missed private and CD4 specificities.

Set within a cohort of healthcare workers in London, UK, this nested case-control study involved weekly PCR testing of nasopharyngeal swabs along with blood sampling. Healthcare workers were recruited during the week of the UK lockdown, between 23 and 31 March 2020, and followed weekly for up to roughly 15 weeks. Libraries were prepared through 5' RACE. Reads for this sample came from a NextSeq 500. Unique molecular identifiers were attached to individual cDNA molecules in the TCR library protocol so that sequencing error and PCR bias could be corrected. Both TCR alpha and beta chains were sequenced, and tight co-correlation was observed between alpha and beta sequence abundances in each sample. For the original study's pipeline: Decombinator V4 was used to perform V gene, J gene and CDR3 annotation of TCR sequences. Expanded TCRs were defined as changing significantly between any two time points under a Poisson model with p below 0.0001. TCR abundances were normalised to the total number of TCRs sequenced in each sample and reported as counts per million. MAIT TCRs were defined by TRAV1-2 paired with TRAJ12, TRAJ20 or TRAJ33, and iNKT TCRs by TRAV10 paired with TRAJ18. A search of VDJdb, accessed on 1 November 2021, was run for TCRs annotated to CMV, EBV and SARS-CoV-2, with TCRs annotated for multiple antigens excluded. The public reads were quality trimmed at Q25 with fastp and then assembled into clones with MiXCR by TCRdb, keeping productive beta chains. For every CDR3 protein sequence, its rows merge into one entry that carries the most common genes and DNA. Here the V and J calls rest on TCRdb's processing, not on the authors' analysis. The sample contains 45,000 to 55,000 distinct CDR3 sequences, around 6.5% of them found a single time. The ten largest account for about 2.7% of the sample.

In this chain, TRBV24-1 is recombined with TRBJ2-3, with 8 bases matching TRBD2. The source of this sequence is an adult who was a healthcare worker with PCR-confirmed SARS-CoV-2 infection or an uninfected control (not recorded which). The sample consisted of whole blood, taken at baseline. This receptor carries the CDR3 CATSDSVAGMDTQYF. The DNA sequence reads TGTGCCACCAGTGATTCCGTAGCGGGGATGGATACGCAGTATTTT.